This T cell receptor (beta chain) was sequenced in a study of T cell responses to AZD1222 COVID-19 vaccine. The wider study: Second-dose intervals near 4 or 12 weeks were combined.

Assay: immunoSEQ multiplex PCR; the TCRdb copy retains only in-frame clones and omits some. The sample shows about 100,000 clones, roughly 88% of them seen only once. The CDR3 loop spans 15 amino acids. From germline, CDR1 is SGHRS and CDR2 YFSETQ. Trimming left V 0 bases short and J 3 bases short, with 10 bases between. This clonotype originated in an adult in good health. The sequencing here drew on peripheral blood, taken on day 0 of AZD1222 vaccination. This rearrangement joins TRBV5-1 to TRBJ2-1; D gene unclear. The CDR3 nucleotides are TGCGCCAGCAGCTTGGGAGACGTGCTCTACAATGAGCAGTTCTTC. Protein: CASSLGDVLYNEQFF.